The 31 T cell receptor beta chains reported below all come from one sample, sequenced in a study of HIV-infected patients and healthy controls. TCRdb called the 5' RACE reads again in MiXCR, with one record for every CDR3 protein. Found here are about 63,000 distinct CDR3 sequences, roughly a sixth of them singletons; the top ten hold about 6%. The sample was CD4+ T cells from blood. These receptors originate from a human donor in good health.

This clonotype was seen only a few times. CDR3 region: CASSQGGLAGLFTDTQYF. The CDR3, as DNA: TGTGCCAGCAGCCAAGGGGGACTAGCGGGGCTTTTCACAGATACGCAGTATTTT. V and J are TRBV4-2 and TRBJ2-3, with 13 nucleotides matching TRBD2. CDR3 size: 18 residues. The J segment lost 2 bases and the V segment lost 1 base, leaving 6 bases of the junction unmatched. Per germline, CDR1 LGHNA and CDR2 YNFKEQ.

The chain joins TRBV14 to TRBJ2-3; the D gene is possibly TRBD2 (5 bases). The CDR3 has 11 amino acids. V lost 4 bases and J 8 bases, leaving 7 bases between the germline ends. In germline, CDR1 is SGHDN, CDR2 FVKESK. In nucleotides, the CDR3 is TGTGCCAGCAGCCTAGGAGGTACGCAGTATTTT. Translated, it gives CASSLGGTQYF.

Details on this clonotype: A read error is possible here, since a much larger clone lies one base away. V is TRBV3-1 and J is TRBJ1-1; D is possibly TRBD1 (6 bases). CDR3 length equals 14 residues. Germline loops: CDR1 LGHDT, CDR2 YNNKEL (reference sequence). The CDR3 nucleotides read TGTGCCAACAGCAGGGGTTTAGCGAACACTGAAGCTTTCTTT. This encodes CANSRGLANTEAFF.

The genes are TRBV18 and TRBJ2-1; D call uncertain. The CDR3 is 12 amino acids. Germline V lookup: CDR1 KGHSH, CDR2 LQKENI. Trimming stripped 6 bases from V and 4 bases from J, with 7 bases between. CDR3 in amino acids: CASSELYNEQFF. The CDR3 DNA is TGTGCCAGCTCGGAGCTGTACAATGAGCAGTTCTTC.

The V call is TRBV19, the J call TRBJ1-5, with a tentative D call TRBD1 (6 bases). The CDR3 loop spans 18 amino acids. Germline V CDR1 and CDR2: LNHDA, SQIVND (reference sequence). V was pared by 6 bases and J by 3 bases, with 24 bases between. CDR3 loop: CASSVLLVSDSLNQPQHF. Here the CDR3 DNA reads TGTGCCAGTAGCGTGCTCTTAGTCTCGGACAGCCTCAATCAGCCCCAGCATTTT.

This clonotype was seen more than once but under ten times. The chain recombines TRBV7-8 with TRBJ1-1; D is uncertain. This CDR3 region has 12 residues. Germline V gives CDR1 SGHVS, CDR2 FQNEAQ. V lost 4 bases, J lost 6 bases, and 9 bases lay in between. CDR3 in amino acids: CASSWWEAEAFF. In DNA, the CDR3 is TGTGCCAGCAGCTGGTGGGAGGCTGAAGCTTTCTTT.

This clonotype was counted between two and nine times. The CDR3 loop is CASSVPGTGGVGYTF. For the CDR3, the DNA is TGTGCCAGCAGCGTCCCAGGGACAGGGGGCGTTGGCTACACCTTC. The chain recombines TRBV9 with TRBJ1-2, with 12 bases fitting TRBD1. Germline CDR1 reads SGDLS; CDR2 reads YYNGEE. The CDR3 runs 15 residues. Trimming removed 2 bases from V and 7 bases from J; junction bases left unmatched: 6.

This clonotype was picked up a small number of times. The chain uses TRBV29-1 and TRBJ2-7; TRBD1 agrees at 7 bases. J gave up 3 bases and V 4 bases, and 9 bases lay outside the gene matches. Per germline, CDR1 SQVTM and CDR2 ANQGSEA. CDR3 length equals 14 residues. The CDR3 here is CSVGRQGVSYEQYF. DNA for the CDR3: TGCAGCGTTGGTAGGCAGGGGGTTAGCTACGAGCAGTACTTC.

This clonotype was seen ten or more times. The chain links TRBV18 to TRBJ2-1; a possible D gene is TRBD2 (6 bases). Germline-derived CDR1 and CDR2 are KGHSH and LQKENI. The CDR3 consists of 15 residues. Trimming stripped 3 bases from V and 8 bases from J, with 17 bases between. The CDR3 here is CASSPKKSGFYEQFF. CDR3 bases: TGTGCCAGCTCACCTAAGAAAAGCGGGTTCTATGAGCAGTTCTTC.

There are a few counts of this clonotype. This chain uses TRBV5-6 with TRBJ2-1, with 8 bases matching TRBD2. CDR1 is SGHDT and CDR2 is YYEEEE in the germline V gene. This CDR3 region has 15 residues. V shed 5 bases and J 2 bases; nucleotides not matched to a gene: 6. CDR3 DNA sequence: TGTGCCAGCAGAGAAGCGGGAGAACCCTACAATGAGCAGTTCTTC. This translates into CASREAGEPYNEQFF.

This clonotype has a handful of counts. CDR3 in DNA: TGTGCCAGCTCATCGACGAAAACAGGGCTAAGCTCCTACAATGAGCAGTTCTTC. Amino acids: CASSSTKTGLSSYNEQFF. The V and J genes are TRBV18 and TRBJ2-1, with a possible D match to TRBD1 (6 bases). This CDR3 is built from 18 residues. Germline-derived CDR1 and CDR2 are KGHSH and LQKENI. Trimming removed 5 bases at V and 0 bases at J, with 20 bases between.

This clonotype has at least ten counts. V and J are TRBV15 and TRBJ2-1; unclear D gene. CDR3 length equals 15 residues. Trimming removed 5 bases at V and 4 bases at J, with 15 bases between. Looked up from germline, CDR1 is LNHNV and CDR2 is YYDKDF (reference sequence). As DNA, the CDR3 is TGTGCCACCAGCCCCCGAGCAGAGAATTACAATGAGCAGTTCTTC. It encodes CATSPRAENYNEQFF.

A few counts support this clonotype. This chain connects TRBV7-6 to TRBJ1-1; D unclear. The V gene's germline CDR1 is SGHVS and CDR2 FNYEAQ. Trimming took off 5 bases at V and 6 bases at J, with 13 bases between the two ends. CDR3 size: 13 residues. The CDR3 loop reads CASSKRVDSEAFF. In nucleotides, the CDR3 is TGTGCCAGCAGCAAGAGAGTGGACTCTGAAGCTTTCTTT. Drawing the rest from reference TRBV7-6 and TRBJ1-1, the complete variable domain is GAGVSQSPRYKVTKRGQDVALRCDPISGHVSLYWYRQALGQGPEFLTYFNYEAQQDKSGLPNDRFSAERPEGSISTLTIQRTEQRDSAMYRCASSKRVDSEAFFGQGTRLTVV.

This clonotype was observed a few times. The genes are TRBV19 and TRBJ2-1; D is tentatively TRBD1 or TRBD2 (5 bases each). Trimming cost V 6 bases and J 1 base, with 25 bases left between them. This CDR3 has 19 residues. The germline V gene has CDR1 LNHDA and CDR2 SQIVND (reference sequence). In nucleotides, the CDR3 is TGTGCCAGTAGAAATAGGGGCGCCGGGGCGATTGAGTCCTACAATGAGCAGTTCTTC. Encoded protein: CASRNRGAGAIESYNEQFF.

The rearrangement joins TRBV5-1 to TRBJ1-4; weak D call: TRBD1 (5 bases). V was trimmed by 4 bases and J by 3 bases, leaving 10 bases between them. Germline assignment: CDR1 SGHRS and CDR2 YFSETQ. The CDR3 covers 14 residues. CDR3 in amino acids: CASSMGGANEKLFF. CDR3 nucleotides: TGCGCCAGCAGCATGGGGGGAGCTAATGAAAAACTGTTTTTT.

In its sample, this clonotype was seen a few times. The rearrangement links TRBV7-2 to TRBJ2-3; 8 bases match TRBD2. The CDR3 covers 16 residues. Germline V gene sequence: CDR1 SGHTA, CDR2 FQGNSA. V lost 0 bases to trimming and J lost 5 bases; unmatched junction nucleotides: 7. The CDR3 protein is CASSLAPSGGGDTQYF. The CDR3 DNA reads TGTGCCAGCAGCTTAGCGCCCAGCGGGGGTGGAGATACGCAGTATTTT. Variable domain in full (rest from reference TRBV7-2 and TRBJ2-3): GAGVSQSPSNKVTEKGKDVELRCDPISGHTALYWYRQSLGQGLEFLIYFQGNSAPDKSGLPSDRFSAERTGGSVSTLTIQRTQQEDSAVYLCASSLAPSGGGDTQYFGPGTRLTVL.

This clonotype appeared many times. The chain uses TRBV12-3 or TRBV12-4 and TRBJ2-2; D remains unclear. V lost 6 bases to trimming and J lost 6 bases, with 8 bases between them. This CDR3 is built from 12 residues. CDR3 in DNA: TGTGCCAGCAGACCTGAGTCCGGGGAGCTGTTTTTT. Translation: CASRPESGELFF.

In this sample, this clonotype turned up a few times. In DNA form, the CDR3 reads TGTGCCAGCAGCTTAGCTTACGGTGAGCAGTTCTTC. Its protein is CASSLAYGEQFF. V and J are TRBV7-3 and TRBJ2-1; D uncertain. This CDR3 has 12 amino acids. The V end lost 2 bases, the J end lost 9 bases, and 8 bases lay between the germline ends. Germline V gene lookup returns CDR1 SGHTA and CDR2 FQGTGA.

This clonotype was seen many times. The chain couples TRBV14 to TRBJ2-2; 7 nucleotides line up with TRBD1. This CDR3 has 18 amino acids. Germline V CDR1 and CDR2: SGHDN, FVKESK. V was clipped by 1 base and J by 4 bases; unmatched bases: 12. CDR3 in amino acids: CASSQGGSTGEPTGELFF. The CDR3 DNA is TGTGCCAGCAGCCAAGGGGGCTCCACAGGGGAACCCACCGGGGAGCTGTTTTTT.

In its sample, this clonotype was seen many times. CDR3 amino acids: CASSGRQAGRDTQYF. The CDR3 DNA follows: TGTGCCAGCAGCGGACGACAGGCGGGGAGAGATACGCAGTATTTT. The rearrangement joins TRBV9 to TRBJ2-3; D may be TRBD1 or TRBD2 (6 bases each). Germline V gene lookup returns CDR1 SGDLS and CDR2 YYNGEE. V lost 3 bases, J lost 5 bases, and 16 bases lay in between. The CDR3 covers 15 residues.

This clonotype was observed a few times. The chain couples TRBV7-3 to TRBJ2-3; D gene ambiguous. CDR1 and CDR2 from the germline V gene are SGHTA and FQGTGA. The CDR3 spans 15 residues. Trimming took off 4 bases at V and 2 bases at J, with 13 bases between the two ends. The CDR3 nucleotides read TGTGCCAGCAGCTCAAGCCGGACCCTCACAGATACGCAGTATTTT. Translating gives CASSSSRTLTDTQYF.

J is TRBJ1-5 and V is TRBV5-5; 7 bases are shared with TRBD1. Germline V lookup: CDR1 SGHKS, CDR2 YYEKEE (reference sequence). V was pared by 4 bases and J by 6 bases, with 10 bases of the junction left unmatched. The CDR3 loop spans 15 amino acids. The CDR3 is CASSVDRASTQPQHF. CDR3 coding DNA: TGTGCCAGCAGCGTAGACAGGGCTTCGACTCAGCCCCAGCATTTT.

The sample holds many counts of this clonotype. The CDR3 sequence is CASSRTSGNTDTQYF. The CDR3 bases are TGTGCCAGCAGCCGGACTAGCGGGAACACAGATACGCAGTATTTT. The rearrangement links TRBV28 to TRBJ2-3; 12 nucleotides agree with TRBD2. V shed 6 bases and J 2 bases; nucleotides not matched to a gene: 3. The CDR3 consists of 15 residues. Germline CDR1 reads MDHEN; CDR2 reads SYDVKM.

This clonotype was counted at least ten times. This chain connects TRBV29-1 to TRBJ1-3, with D hard to call. The germline gives CDR1 SQVTM, CDR2 ANQGSEA. This CDR3 comprises 13 residues. The V gene lost 7 bases and the J gene lost 2 bases, with 12 bases spanning the gap. The CDR3 sequence: CSAGTGAGNTIYF. CDR3 in DNA: TGCAGCGCGGGAACCGGGGCTGGAAACACCATATATTTT.

This clonotype occurred a few times. This rearrangement joins TRBV6-5 to TRBJ1-5; 8 bases agree with TRBD1. The CDR3 covers 14 residues. J was trimmed by 5 bases and V by 6 bases; bases with no gene match: 6. Germline loops: CDR1 MNHEY, CDR2 SVGAGI. The CDR3 region is CASSRETGDQPQHF. For the CDR3, the DNA is TGTGCCAGCAGCCGAGAGACAGGGGATCAGCCCCAGCATTTT.

The V gene is TRBV5-1, the J gene TRBJ2-5; 12 bases agree with TRBD2. V lost 1 base and J lost 2; bases outside the gene matches: 0. Per germline, CDR1 SGHRS and CDR2 YFSETQ. The CDR3 is made up of 15 amino acids. The CDR3 DNA follows: TGCGCCAGCAGCTTGACTAGCGGGGGGCAAGAGACCCAGTACTTC. Protein product: CASSLTSGGQETQYF.

This clonotype was counted many times. CDR3 in amino acids: CASSLYPDRVGDEQYF. The CDR3 DNA reads TGCGCCAGCAGCTTGTACCCGGACAGGGTGGGTGACGAGCAGTACTTC. This chain joins TRBV5-1 and TRBJ2-7; TRBD1 agrees at 8 bases. Germline V gene sequence: CDR1 SGHRS, CDR2 YFSETQ. Losses at the gene ends were 1 base for V and 5 bases for J; bases not matched to a gene: 11. The CDR3 runs 16 residues.

The genes are TRBV5-1 and TRBJ2-3; 9 positions agree with TRBD1. V shed 4 bases, J shed 6 bases, and the junction held 6 bases outside the gene matches. Germline-derived CDR1 and CDR2 are SGHRS and YFSETQ. This CDR3 is 14 amino acids long. CDR3 in DNA: TGCGCCAGCAGCCCTGGACAGGGGAAGGATACGCAGTATTTT. Translated, it gives CASSPGQGKDTQYF.

This clonotype has at least ten counts. The V gene is TRBV16, the J gene TRBJ1-3; D gene uncertain. The CDR3 consists of 16 residues. V was pared by 0 bases and J by 0 bases, with 9 bases between. Germline V gives CDR1 KGHSY, CDR2 FQNENV. The DNA for the CDR3 is TGTGCCAGCAGCCAATCCCAGGTGTTCTCTGGAAACACCATATATTTT. It encodes CASSQSQVFSGNTIYF.

The CDR3 DNA reads TGCAGCTCCCGGGATCAAGCCCATGAGCAGTTCTTC. Its translation is CSSRDQAHEQFF. This chain joins TRBV29-1 and TRBJ2-1; a weak D match, TRBD2 (5 bases). Trimming took 8 bases from V and 8 from J, leaving 16 bases between them. Per the germline V gene, CDR1 is SQVTM and CDR2 is ANQGSEA. CDR3 length: 12 amino acids.

This clonotype was observed at least ten times. V is TRBV3-1 and J is TRBJ2-7; weak D call: TRBD2 (5 bases). V gave up 1 base and J gave up 5 bases, with 12 bases separating them. This CDR3 comprises 14 residues. Germline CDR1 reads LGHDT; CDR2 reads YNNKEL (reference sequence). The CDR3 region is CASSQVRTGNEQYF. CDR3 bases: TGTGCCAGCAGCCAAGTTCGGACCGGGAACGAGCAGTACTTC.